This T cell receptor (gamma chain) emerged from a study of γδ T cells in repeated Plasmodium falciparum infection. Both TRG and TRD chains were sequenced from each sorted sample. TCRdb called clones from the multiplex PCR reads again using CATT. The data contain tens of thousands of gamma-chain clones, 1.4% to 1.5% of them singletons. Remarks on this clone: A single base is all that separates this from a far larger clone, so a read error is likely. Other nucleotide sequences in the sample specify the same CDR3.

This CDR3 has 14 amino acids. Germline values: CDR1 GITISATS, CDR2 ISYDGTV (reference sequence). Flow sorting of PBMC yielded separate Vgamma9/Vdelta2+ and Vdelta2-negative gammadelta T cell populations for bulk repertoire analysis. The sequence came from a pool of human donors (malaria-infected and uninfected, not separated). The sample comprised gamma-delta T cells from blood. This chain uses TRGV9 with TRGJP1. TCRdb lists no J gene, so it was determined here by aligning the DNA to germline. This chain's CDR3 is CALWEVRGGWFKIF. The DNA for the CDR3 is TGTGCTTTGTGGGAGGTTCGGGGGGGTTGGTTCAAGATATTT.